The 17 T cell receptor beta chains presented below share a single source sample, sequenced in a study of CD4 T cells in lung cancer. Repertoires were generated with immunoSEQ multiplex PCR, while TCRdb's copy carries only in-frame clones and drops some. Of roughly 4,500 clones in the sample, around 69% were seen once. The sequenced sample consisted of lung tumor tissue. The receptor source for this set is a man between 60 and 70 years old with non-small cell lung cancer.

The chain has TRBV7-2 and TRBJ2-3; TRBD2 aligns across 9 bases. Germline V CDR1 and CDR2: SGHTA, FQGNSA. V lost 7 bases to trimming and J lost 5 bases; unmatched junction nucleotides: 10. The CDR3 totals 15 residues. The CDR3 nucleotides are TGTGCCAGCAAACTGGCGGGAGGGCCTTTAGATACGCAGTATTTT. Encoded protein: CASKLAGGPLDTQYF.

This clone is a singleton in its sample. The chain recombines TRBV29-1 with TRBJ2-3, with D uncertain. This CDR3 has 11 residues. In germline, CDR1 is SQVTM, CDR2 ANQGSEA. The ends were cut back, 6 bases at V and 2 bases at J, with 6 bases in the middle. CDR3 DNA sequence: TGCAGCGTGGGCCACACAGATACGCAGTATTTT. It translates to CSVGHTDTQYF.

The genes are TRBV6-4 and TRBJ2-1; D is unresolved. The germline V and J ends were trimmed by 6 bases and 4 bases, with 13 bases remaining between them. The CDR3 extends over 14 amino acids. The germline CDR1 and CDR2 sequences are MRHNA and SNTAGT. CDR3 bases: TGTGCCAGCAGCGCGTCGACAAGTTACAATGAGCAGTTCTTC. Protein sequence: CASSASTSYNEQFF.

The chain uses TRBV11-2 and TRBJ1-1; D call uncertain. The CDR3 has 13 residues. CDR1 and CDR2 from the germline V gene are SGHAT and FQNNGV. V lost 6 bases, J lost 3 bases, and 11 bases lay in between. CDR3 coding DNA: TGTGCCAGCAGTCTAGGAGTGGACACTGAAGCTTTCTTT. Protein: CASSLGVDTEAFF.

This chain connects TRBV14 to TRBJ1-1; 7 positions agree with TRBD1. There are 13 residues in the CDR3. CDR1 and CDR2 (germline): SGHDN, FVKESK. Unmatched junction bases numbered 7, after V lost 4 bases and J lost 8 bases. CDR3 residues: CASSPEGQQEAFF. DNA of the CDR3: TGTGCCAGCAGCCCAGAGGGACAGCAAGAAGCTTTCTTT. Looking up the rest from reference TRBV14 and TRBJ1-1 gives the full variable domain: EAGVTQFPSHSVIEKGQTVTLRCDPISGHDNLYWYRRVMGKEIKFLLHFVKESKQDESGMPNNRFLAERTGGTYSTLKVQPAELEDSGVYFCASSPEGQQEAFFGQGTRLTVV.

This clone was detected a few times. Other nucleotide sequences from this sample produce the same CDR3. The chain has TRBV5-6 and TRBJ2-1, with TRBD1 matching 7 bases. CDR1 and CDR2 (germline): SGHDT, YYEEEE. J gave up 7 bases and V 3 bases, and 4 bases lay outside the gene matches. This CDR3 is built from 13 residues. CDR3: CASSWGTVNEQFF. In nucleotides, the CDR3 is TGTGCCAGCAGCTGGGGGACAGTGAATGAGCAGTTCTTC. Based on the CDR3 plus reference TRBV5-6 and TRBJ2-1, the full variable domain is DAGVTQSPTHLIKTRGQQVTLRCSPKSGHDTVSWYQQALGQGPQFIFQYYEEEERQRGNFPDRFSGHQFPNYSSELNVNALLLGDSALYLCASSWGTVNEQFFGPGTRLTVL.

Written as DNA, the CDR3 is TGCAGCGTCCGGTCTCCGGGACAGCGATCAGGAGAGCAGTTCTTC. Residues: CSVRSPGQRSGEQFF. V usage is TRBV29-1 and J usage is TRBJ2-1, with 7 nucleotides matching TRBD1. The junction had 18 bases not matched to a gene; V was cut back by 6 bases and J by 10 bases. This CDR3 contains 15 residues. From germline, CDR1 is SQVTM and CDR2 ANQGSEA.

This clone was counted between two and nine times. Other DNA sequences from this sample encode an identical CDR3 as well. CDR3 bases: TGTGCCACCAGCGCCAGCGGGACTAGCACAGATACGCAGTATTTT. Translated, it gives CATSASGTSTDTQYF. The V call is TRBV15, the J call TRBJ2-3; 7 nucleotides line up with TRBD2. Germline V gene data show CDR1 as LNHNV and CDR2 as YYDKDF (reference sequence). J was trimmed by 0 bases and V by 5 bases; bases with no gene match: 5. The CDR3 is 15 residues long.

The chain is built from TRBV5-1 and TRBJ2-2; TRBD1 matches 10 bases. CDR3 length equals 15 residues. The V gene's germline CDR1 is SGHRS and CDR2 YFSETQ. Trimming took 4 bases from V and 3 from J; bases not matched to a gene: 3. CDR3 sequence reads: CASSPGQGYTGELFF. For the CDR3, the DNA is TGCGCCAGCAGCCCGGGACAGGGGTACACCGGGGAGCTGTTTTTT.

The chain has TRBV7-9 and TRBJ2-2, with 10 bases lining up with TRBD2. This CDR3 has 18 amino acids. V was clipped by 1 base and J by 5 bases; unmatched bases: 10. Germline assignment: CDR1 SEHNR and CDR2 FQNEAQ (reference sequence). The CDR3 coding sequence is TGTGCCAGCAGCTTAGATTCGCTTGTAGCGGGAGGAACCGGGGAGCTGTTTTTT. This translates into CASSLDSLVAGGTGELFF.

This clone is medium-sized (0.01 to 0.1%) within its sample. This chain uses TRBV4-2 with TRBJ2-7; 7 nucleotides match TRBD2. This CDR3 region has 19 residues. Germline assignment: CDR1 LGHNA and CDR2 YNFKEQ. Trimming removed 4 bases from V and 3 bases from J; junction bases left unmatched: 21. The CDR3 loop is CASSPLTPGTNRPGYEQYF. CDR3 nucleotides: TGTGCCAGCAGCCCTTTAACCCCCGGGACTAATCGCCCCGGCTACGAGCAGTACTTC.

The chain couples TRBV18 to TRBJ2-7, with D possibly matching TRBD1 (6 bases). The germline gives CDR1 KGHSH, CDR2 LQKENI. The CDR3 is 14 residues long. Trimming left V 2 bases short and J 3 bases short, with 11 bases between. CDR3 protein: CASSPVDRLYEQYF. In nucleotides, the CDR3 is TGTGCCAGCTCACCAGTGGACAGACTCTACGAGCAGTACTTC. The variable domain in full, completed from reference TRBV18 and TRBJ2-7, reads NAGVMQNPRHLVRRRGQEARLRCSPMKGHSHVYWYRQLPEEGLKFMVYLQKENIIDESGMPKERFSAEFPKEGPSILRIQQVVRGDSAAYFCASSPVDRLYEQYFGPGTRLTVT.

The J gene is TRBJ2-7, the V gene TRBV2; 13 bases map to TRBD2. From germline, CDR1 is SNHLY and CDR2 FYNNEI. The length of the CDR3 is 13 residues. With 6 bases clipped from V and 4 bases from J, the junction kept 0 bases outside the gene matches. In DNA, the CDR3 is TGTGCCAGCAGGGGACTAGCGGGGTACGAGCAGTACTTC. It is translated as CASRGLAGYEQYF.

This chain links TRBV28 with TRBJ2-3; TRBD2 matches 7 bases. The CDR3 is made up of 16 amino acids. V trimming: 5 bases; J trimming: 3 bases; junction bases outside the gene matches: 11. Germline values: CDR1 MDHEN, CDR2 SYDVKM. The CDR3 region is CASSPRGGRGTDTQYF. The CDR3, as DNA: TGTGCCAGCAGTCCCCGGGGCGGGAGAGGAACAGATACGCAGTATTTT.

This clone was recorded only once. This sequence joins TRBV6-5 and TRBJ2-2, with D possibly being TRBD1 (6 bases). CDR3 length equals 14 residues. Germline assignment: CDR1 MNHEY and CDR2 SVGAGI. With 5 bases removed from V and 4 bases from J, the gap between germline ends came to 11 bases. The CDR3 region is CASSNNRATGELFF. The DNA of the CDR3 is TGTGCCAGCAGTAACAACAGGGCCACCGGGGAGCTGTTTTTT.

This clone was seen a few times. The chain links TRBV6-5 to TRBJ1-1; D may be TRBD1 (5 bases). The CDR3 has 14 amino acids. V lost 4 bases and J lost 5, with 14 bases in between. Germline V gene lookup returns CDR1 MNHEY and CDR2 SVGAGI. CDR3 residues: CASSFPRVRTEAFF. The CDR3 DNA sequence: TGTGCCAGCAGTTTCCCCAGGGTGAGGACTGAAGCTTTCTTT.

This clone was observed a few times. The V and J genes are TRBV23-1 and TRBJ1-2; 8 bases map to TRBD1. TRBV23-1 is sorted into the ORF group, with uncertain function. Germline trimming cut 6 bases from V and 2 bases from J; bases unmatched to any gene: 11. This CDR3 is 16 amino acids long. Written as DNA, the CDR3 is TGCGCCAGCAGCCGGAAAGGCGGACAGGGCAACTATGGCTACACCTTC. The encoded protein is CASSRKGGQGNYGYTF.